A single sample is the source of the 14 T cell receptor beta chains below, sequenced in a study of a mutant IDH1 vaccine in newly diagnosed glioma. No cognate antigen is known for these TCRs. Indicated time point: week 5, during vaccination. Vaccination used 300 ug of mutant IDH1 20-mer peptide per dose, with topical imiquimod. Produced via immunoSEQ multiplex PCR; TCRdb's table is partial and in-frame only. The sample includes tens of thousands of clones, more than 85% of them seen just once. The specimen comprised PBMCs, sampled from a glioma patient whose treatment included an IDH1 peptide vaccine. Source of these receptors: a woman aged 50 to 65 with glioma.

This sequence joins TRBV16 and TRBJ2-7; tentative D call: TRBD2 (6 bases). Germline CDR1 is KGHSY and CDR2 is FQNENV. This CDR3 region has 14 residues. Trimming took off 0 bases at V and 5 bases at J, with 11 bases between the two ends. The CDR3 bases are TGTGCCAGCAGCCAATCGCCAGGGAGGAACGAGCAGTACTTC. This sequence encodes CASSQSPGRNEQYF. The variable domain in full, completed from reference TRBV16 and TRBJ2-7, reads GEEVAQTPKHLVRGEGQKAKLYCAPIKGHSYVFWYQQVLKNEFKFLISFQNENVFDETGMPKERFSAKCLPNSPCSLEIQATKLEDSAVYFCASSQSPGRNEQYFGPGTRLTVT.

The V call is TRBV27, the J call TRBJ2-7, with 8 bases matching TRBD1. V trimming: 3 bases; J trimming: 3 bases; junction bases outside the gene matches: 4. Germline V gene sequence: CDR1 MNHEY, CDR2 SMNVEV (reference sequence). CDR3 length equals 14 residues. CDR3 bases: TGTGCCAGCAGTTTTCGGACAGGGTTCTACGAGCAGTACTTC. It translates to CASSFRTGFYEQYF.

J is TRBJ1-4 and V is TRBV28; D is unresolved. CDR3 size: 12 residues. CDR1 MDHEN and CDR2 SYDVKM come from the germline V gene. V shed 5 bases and J shed 8 bases, with 9 bases lying between them. The CDR3: CASSPPREKLFF. CDR3 coding DNA: TGTGCCAGCAGTCCTCCGCGGGAAAAACTGTTTTTT.

The rearrangement uses TRBV27 and TRBJ2-1; D gene ambiguous. In germline, CDR1 is MNHEY, CDR2 SMNVEV (reference sequence). The CDR3 runs to 12 residues. The V and J ends lost 6 bases and 3 bases respectively, with 6 bases between them. The DNA of the CDR3 is TGTGCCAGCAGCAAAGGCTACAATGAGCAGTTCTTC. Translating gives CASSKGYNEQFF.

The chain links TRBV5-1 to TRBJ2-2; 11 nucleotides match TRBD2. V lost 4 bases to trimming and J lost 4 bases; unmatched junction nucleotides: 3. Looked up from germline, CDR1 is SGHRS and CDR2 is YFSETQ. This CDR3 spans 15 amino acids. CDR3 nucleotide sequence: TGCGCCAGCAGCCCGGGACTAGCGGTCACCGGGGAGCTGTTTTTT. Translation: CASSPGLAVTGELFF.

This clone was picked up one time. The genes are TRBV5-1 and TRBJ1-4; no clear D. Trimming pared 0 bases from V and 4 bases from J, leaving 10 bases between. Germline-derived CDR1 and CDR2 are SGHRS and YFSETQ. The CDR3 extends over 15 amino acids. In DNA form, the CDR3 reads TGCGCCAGCAGCTTGGGCATAGGGAGTAATGAAAAACTGTTTTTT. The encoded protein is CASSLGIGSNEKLFF.

The rearrangement links TRBV9 to TRBJ2-1, with D perhaps being TRBD1 or TRBD2 (5 bases each). V lost 0 bases and J lost 1, with 8 bases in between. The CDR3 extends over 15 amino acids. Germline V gene data show CDR1 as SGDLS and CDR2 as YYNGEE. The CDR3 DNA reads as TGTGCCAGCAGCGTAGGTGGGGGTTCCTACAATGAGCAGTTCTTC. Residues: CASSVGGGSYNEQFF.

This chain uses TRBV27 with TRBJ2-1; 8 nucleotides match TRBD2. J lost 4 bases, V lost 6 bases, and 8 bases had no gene match. Germline values: CDR1 MNHEY, CDR2 SMNVEV (reference sequence). The CDR3 consists of 15 residues. CDR3 DNA sequence: TGTGCCAGCAGCCCTCGGGAGGGTCGGTACAATGAGCAGTTCTTC. Encoded protein: CASSPREGRYNEQFF.

J is TRBJ2-6 and V is TRBV7-8; D gene uncertain. Germline V CDR1 and CDR2: SGHVS, FQNEAQ. The CDR3 runs to 20 residues. V was trimmed by 1 base and J by 3 bases, leaving 22 bases between them. The CDR3 DNA follows: TGTGCCAGCAGCTTAGGGTCTCGTGGATATACCCTCCTTGGGGCCAACGTCCTGACTTTC. Translating it yields CASSLGSRGYTLLGANVLTF.

The chain has TRBV5-1 and TRBJ2-7; the match to TRBD2 covers 7 bases. Trimming took 4 bases from V and 5 from J; bases not matched to a gene: 9. This CDR3 is 14 amino acids long. Germline CDR1 SGHRS, CDR2 YFSETQ. The CDR3: CASSPGGSRNEQYF. CDR3 DNA: TGCGCCAGCAGCCCGGGGGGATCGCGGAACGAGCAGTACTTC.

This clone came up a few times. The rearrangement links TRBV11-2 to TRBJ1-1; possible D gene TRBD1, 5 bases. The CDR3 consists of 15 residues. Trimming stripped 3 bases from V and 1 base from J, with 12 bases between. CDR1 and CDR2 from the germline V gene are SGHAT and FQNNGV. CDR3 nucleotides: TGTGCCAGCAGCTTCGTTAGGGGACCGAACACTGAAGCTTTCTTT. Translated: CASSFVRGPNTEAFF.

The rearrangement joins TRBV29-1 to TRBJ2-7; 9 nucleotides match TRBD1. CDR1 is SQVTM, CDR2 ANQGSEA, per germline. The CDR3 has 13 residues. V shed 4 bases and J 7 bases; nucleotides not matched to a gene: 8. The CDR3 DNA is TGCAGCGTTGCATTTGGGACAGGGAGAGAGCAGTACTTC. Translating gives CSVAFGTGREQYF.

The chain has TRBV28 and TRBJ1-5; no reliable D call. Trimming left V 7 bases short and J 6 bases short, with 10 bases between. The CDR3 has 12 amino acids. Per germline, CDR1 MDHEN and CDR2 SYDVKM. CDR3 sequence (DNA): TGTGCCAGCATGGACGGGAGTCAGCCCCAGCATTTT. Encoded protein: CASMDGSQPQHF.

This rearrangement joins TRBV20-1 to TRBJ2-5, with D tentatively TRBD1 (5 bases). Judging by the DNA end, TRBJ2-7 fits better; the J call may be wrong. Germline V gene lookup returns CDR1 DFQATT and CDR2 SNEGSKA (reference sequence). CDR3 size: 11 residues. CDR3 protein: CSARDIYEQYF. The CDR3 DNA reads TGCAGTGCTAGGGACATCTACGAGCAGTACTTC.